The clone carrying this TCR beta chain came up a few times. Its antigen is currently unknown. Using its own MiXCR run on the 5' RACE reads, TCRdb lists one record per CDR3 protein. The sample records about 390,000 distinct CDR3 sequences, approximately 20% being singletons. The entry originates in a study of CD8 T cells in ankylosing spondylitis. The germline V and J ends were trimmed by 4 bases and 3 bases, with 13 bases remaining between them. There are 15 residues in the CDR3. CDR1 SEHNR and CDR2 FQNEAQ come from the germline V gene (reference sequence). Whole-study findings and limits: Matched ankylosing spondylitis synovial fluid reportedly contained a significantly enriched population of disease-linked clones. Characteristic of ankylosing spondylitis blood, it appeared, was a TCR beta motif comprising several highly homologous variants.

The V and J genes are TRBV7-9 and TRBJ1-5; TRBD1 is a possible D gene (5 bases). The TCR was taken from a male donor with ankylosing spondylitis. Material for sequencing was blood, either unsorted or a sorted T cell fraction (not recorded which). CDR3 protein: CASSSTAGTNQPQHF. CDR3 nucleotides: TGTGCCAGCAGCTCCACGGCAGGGACCAATCAGCCCCAGCATTTT.